What follows are 29 T cell receptor beta chains derived from one specimen sequenced in a study of blood T cell repertoires in COVID-19. The protocol was immunoSEQ multiplex PCR, while the TCRdb copy is restricted to in-frame clones and leaves out a portion. The sample contains about 270,000 clones, under 95% of which appear only once. Sample: PBMCs or T cells enriched from blood (not recorded which). The origin of the receptors is a woman aged 40 to 55 with acute COVID-19.

This clone was seen a single time. The rearrangement joins TRBV5-4 to TRBJ1-2; TRBD1 aligns across 7 bases. V was clipped by 5 bases and J by 7 bases; unmatched bases: 8. Germline lookup yields CDR1 SGHNT and CDR2 YYREEE (reference sequence). The CDR3 runs to 13 residues. CDR3 nucleotide sequence: TGTGCCAGCAGTCGGGACAGCGTGGGTGGCTACACCTTC. It is translated as CASSRDSVGGYTF.

The gene calls are TRBV7-9 and TRBJ2-3; 8 bases fit TRBD2. Germline CDR1 and CDR2: SEHNR and FQNEAQ (reference sequence). With V trimmed by 1 base and J by 4 bases, 10 bases remained unmatched. The CDR3 spans 17 residues. CDR3 DNA: TGTGCCAGCAGCTTAGAATATTCAGCGGGAGAGGCAGATACGCAGTATTTT. Encoded protein: CASSLEYSAGEADTQYF.

The chain employs TRBV7-3 and TRBJ2-7, with 9 positions matching TRBD2. CDR3 length: 19 residues. With 1 base clipped from V and 0 bases from J, the junction kept 13 bases outside the gene matches. Germline V CDR1 and CDR2: SGHTA, FQGTGA. CDR3 coding DNA: TGTGCCAGCAGCTTAAGCGGGGGGGCCCCCGGGACTAGCTCCTACGAGCAGTACTTC. This gives the protein CASSLSGGAPGTSSYEQYF.

This chain joins TRBV29-1 and TRBJ2-3; D possibly corresponds to TRBD2 (6 bases). Germline lookup yields CDR1 SQVTM and CDR2 ANQGSEA. This CDR3 spans 14 amino acids. Trimming pared 4 bases from V and 6 bases from J, leaving 17 bases between. CDR3 protein: CSVAGLPRLDTQYF. In DNA form, the CDR3 reads TGCAGCGTTGCGGGACTGCCGAGGTTGGATACGCAGTATTTT.

V usage is TRBV7-9 and J usage is TRBJ1-1, with D perhaps TRBD1 (6 bases). The CDR3 sequence is 15 residues long. V lost 6 bases, J lost 0 bases, and 14 bases lay in between. CDR1 and CDR2 from the germline V gene are SEHNR and FQNEAQ (reference sequence). CDR3 nucleotide sequence: TGTGCCAGCAGGGCTCAGGGGACGATGAACACTGAAGCTTTCTTT. It translates to CASRAQGTMNTEAFF.

The chain recombines TRBV7-9 with TRBJ1-4; 8 bases map to TRBD1. The CDR3 consists of 15 residues. The trim removed 4 bases at V and 7 bases at J, leaving 8 bases unmatched. Germline V gives CDR1 SEHNR, CDR2 FQNEAQ (reference sequence). This CDR3 is CASSSGQGDTEKLFF. CDR3 DNA: TGTGCCAGCAGCTCAGGACAGGGCGACACTGAAAAACTGTTTTTT.

This sequence joins TRBV7-7 and TRBJ2-5, with TRBD1 identical over 8 bases. Trimming at V came to 3 bases and at J to 4 bases, leaving 4 bases not matched to a gene. CDR3 length equals 14 residues. The germline V gene encodes CDR1 SSHAT and CDR2 FNYEAQ (reference sequence). CDR3 region: CASSFGQGGETQYF. In DNA form, the CDR3 reads TGTGCCAGCAGCTTTGGACAGGGAGGAGAGACCCAGTACTTC.

The chain uses TRBV4-1 and TRBJ1-1; D call uncertain. V lost 1 base and J lost 0, with 15 bases in between. The CDR3 contains 17 residues. Germline CDR1 reads MGHRA; CDR2 reads YSYEKL. CDR3 region: CASSQVMGRSMNTEAFF. For the CDR3, the DNA is TGCGCCAGCAGCCAAGTGATGGGGAGATCCATGAACACTGAAGCTTTCTTT.

The chain combines TRBV2 with TRBJ1-5; TRBD1 aligns across 7 bases. Germline CDR1 is SNHLY and CDR2 is FYNNEI. With V trimmed by 4 bases and J by 7 bases, 10 bases remained unmatched. CDR3 length: 15 amino acids. DNA for the CDR3: TGTGCCAGCAGTGGAGACAGGGCGGGACGGCAGCCCCAGCATTTT. It codes for CASSGDRAGRQPQHF.

The chain combines TRBV5-4 with TRBJ2-5; possible D gene TRBD2, 5 bases. Germline V gene sequence: CDR1 SGHNT, CDR2 YYREEE (reference sequence). Trimming shortened V by 4 bases and J by 5 bases, and 9 bases separated the two germline ends. The CDR3 totals 12 residues. The DNA for the CDR3 is TGTGCCAGCAGCCCCCGCGGGGAGACCCAGTACTTC. This translates into CASSPRGETQYF.

The chain links TRBV9 to TRBJ2-1; 11 bases match TRBD2. CDR3 length equals 14 residues. Unmatched junction bases numbered 2, after V lost 0 bases and J lost 9 bases. Germline V lookup: CDR1 SGDLS, CDR2 YYNGEE. The CDR3 DNA sequence: TGTGCCAGCAGCGTAGTAGCGGGAGGGGCTGAGCAGTTCTTC. Translation: CASSVVAGGAEQFF.

This chain connects TRBV3-1 (or the pseudogene TRBV3-2) to TRBJ2-1; D might be TRBD2 (6 bases). The V end was cut by 4 bases, the J end by 0 bases, with 13 bases between. Germline V gene data show CDR1 as LGHDT and CDR2 as YNNKEL (reference sequence). The CDR3 covers 16 residues. The CDR3 DNA reads TGTGCCAGCAGCCCCTTTAGCGGTTTCTCCTACAATGAGCAGTTCTTC. This codes for CASSPFSGFSYNEQFF.

This chain links TRBV30 with TRBJ1-2; weak D call: TRBD1 (6 bases). Germline assignment: CDR1 GTSNPN and CDR2 SVGIG (reference sequence). Trimming stripped 3 bases from V and 4 bases from J, with 18 bases between. CDR3 size: 15 residues. The CDR3 DNA follows: TGTGCCTGGAGGGGGGACAAGGTCCCCTCCTATGGCTACACCTTC. Protein: CAWRGDKVPSYGYTF.

This chain links TRBV28 with TRBJ2-1; 9 nucleotides agree with TRBD1. The CDR3 consists of 15 residues. J gave up 0 bases and V 5 bases, and 2 bases lay outside the gene matches. The germline gives CDR1 MDHEN, CDR2 SYDVKM. The CDR3 DNA is TGTGCCAGCAGTGGGACAGGGAGCTCCTACAATGAGCAGTTCTTC. Amino acids: CASSGTGSSYNEQFF.

The chain employs TRBV15 and TRBJ2-1; tentatively, D is TRBD1 (6 bases). The V end was cut by 0 bases, the J end by 15 bases, with 18 bases between. This CDR3 has 14 residues. CDR1 is LNHNV and CDR2 is YYDKDF in the germline V gene (reference sequence). CDR3 loop: CATSRDIGTPSPFF. CDR3 coding DNA: TGTGCCACCAGCAGAGATATAGGGACACCGTCTCCGTTCTTC.

The rearrangement uses TRBV6-6 and TRBJ2-7; 9 bases map to TRBD1. This CDR3 has 14 residues. Germline-derived CDR1 and CDR2 are MNHNY and SVGAGI (reference sequence). J gave up 3 bases and V 2 bases, and 2 bases lay outside the gene matches. CDR3 bases: TGTGCCAGCAGTTACCCGGACAGGGGCTACGAGCAGTACTTC. Translating it yields CASSYPDRGYEQYF.

J is TRBJ1-1 and V is TRBV28; D is possibly TRBD1 (5 bases). From germline, CDR1 is MDHEN and CDR2 SYDVKM. The V and J ends lost 5 bases and 1 base respectively, with 11 bases between them. The CDR3 sequence is 14 residues long. CDR3 protein: CASSPLDRNTEAFF. The CDR3 DNA reads as TGTGCCAGCAGTCCCTTAGACAGGAACACTGAAGCTTTCTTT.

The chain uses TRBV11-3 and TRBJ2-5, with 7 positions matching TRBD2. With V trimmed by 5 bases and J by 14 bases, 14 bases remained unmatched. Germline lookup yields CDR1 SGHNT and CDR2 YENEEA. This CDR3 is 13 amino acids long. The DNA for the CDR3 is TGTGCCAGCAGCACTCTAGCGGCTACTCCCATCTACTTC. Protein sequence: CASSTLAATPIYF.

The genes are TRBV27 and TRBJ1-4, with 7 bases matching TRBD1. From germline, CDR1 is MNHEY and CDR2 SMNVEV (reference sequence). The CDR3 consists of 15 residues. V trimming: 4 bases; J trimming: 3 bases; junction bases outside the gene matches: 5. The CDR3 coding sequence is TGTGCCAGCAGTTCTGGTGGGACAGCTAATGAAAAACTGTTTTTT. Translating it yields CASSSGGTANEKLFF.

Worth noting for this clone: The DNA is left out, because the CDR3 cannot be placed on it with certainty; the CDR3 is given as TCRdb lists it. The V and J genes are TRBV6-8 and TRBJ1-1. Ends included, the CDR3 has 13 residues. CDR1 is MNHGY and CDR2 is SAAAGT in the germline V gene. The CDR3 is CTSVPRYNSEAFF.

This rearrangement joins TRBV10-1 to TRBJ2-1; 12 bases match TRBD2. The CDR3 loop spans 15 amino acids. V lost 0 bases to trimming and J lost 7 bases; unmatched junction nucleotides: 1. The germline CDR1 and CDR2 sequences are WNHNN and SYGVQD (reference sequence). Here the CDR3 reads CASSESTSGGNEQFF. As DNA, the CDR3 is TGCGCCAGCAGTGAGTCGACTAGCGGGGGTAATGAGCAGTTCTTC.

The gene calls are TRBV2 and TRBJ1-2, with 7 bases fitting TRBD1. The V and J ends lost 8 bases and 0 bases, in that order; junction bases with no gene match: 3. CDR1 and CDR2 (germline): SNHLY, FYNNEI. The CDR3 is made up of 13 amino acids. CDR3 protein: CASGTDSNYGYTF. DNA of the CDR3: TGTGCCAGCGGGACAGATTCTAACTATGGCTACACCTTC.

The chain links TRBV2 to TRBJ1-1; D perhaps matches TRBD1 (6 bases). V shed 6 bases and J shed 0 bases, with 11 bases lying between them. The CDR3 runs 14 residues. Germline CDR1 and CDR2: SNHLY and FYNNEI. The CDR3 coding sequence is TGTGCCAGCAGATTCGGACAGATGAACACTGAAGCTTTCTTT. It translates to CASRFGQMNTEAFF.

The chain combines TRBV28 with TRBJ2-3; TRBD2 matches at 10 bases. V lost 5 bases and J lost 8; bases outside the gene matches: 19. This CDR3 is built from 18 residues. Germline assignment: CDR1 MDHEN and CDR2 SYDVKM. The CDR3 reads CASSPGTRRGSGGGTQYF. The CDR3, as DNA: TGTGCCAGCAGTCCCGGGACCCGAAGAGGGAGCGGGGGGGGTACGCAGTATTTT.

The DNA for the CDR3 is TGTGCCAGCAGTGAAGGGGGCATCCTTATGAACACTGAAGCTTTCTTT. Translated: CASSEGGILMNTEAFF. The V gene is TRBV6-1, the J gene TRBJ1-1; D is perhaps TRBD1 (5 bases). The CDR3 is 16 amino acids. The V end lost 1 base, the J end lost 0 bases, and 12 bases lay between the germline ends. CDR1 is MNHNS, CDR2 SASEGT, per germline.

The chain employs TRBV4-1 and TRBJ2-7, with D unclear. The ends were cut back, 1 base at V and 2 bases at J, with 6 bases in the middle. Germline loops: CDR1 MGHRA, CDR2 YSYEKL. This CDR3 region has 13 residues. The CDR3 protein is CASSQVSTYEQYF. CDR3 in DNA: TGCGCCAGCAGCCAAGTGAGCACCTACGAGCAGTACTTC.

The chain uses TRBV18 and TRBJ1-4; 11 positions agree with TRBD1. V lost 1 base, J lost 3 bases, and 16 bases stayed unmatched. The V gene's germline CDR1 is KGHSH and CDR2 LQKENI. CDR3 length: 21 residues. CDR3 in DNA: TGTGCCAGCTCACCACGACGTAGGACAGGGGGCGCGGGGTCGGCTAATGAAAAACTGTTTTTT. Translating gives CASSPRRRTGGAGSANEKLFF.

The sample holds a few counts of this clone. The sample carries other DNA sequences with the same CDR3. The rearrangement joins TRBV5-1 to TRBJ1-5; D is perhaps TRBD1 (6 bases). V was shortened by 0 bases and J by 4 bases, with 8 bases between the two germline ends. Germline V gives CDR1 SGHRS, CDR2 YFSETQ. The CDR3 is made up of 14 amino acids. The CDR3 DNA follows: TGCGCCAGCAGCTTGGATACAGGGAATCAGCCCCAGCATTTT. This translates into CASSLDTGNQPQHF.

The chain joins TRBV28 to TRBJ1-1; no definite D call. Between the trimmed V and J ends, which lost 4 bases and 3 bases, there was a span of 9 bases. This CDR3 spans 13 amino acids. Germline assignment: CDR1 MDHEN and CDR2 SYDVKM. The CDR3 reads CASSSQPDTEAFF. The CDR3 coding sequence is TGTGCCAGCAGTTCACAGCCAGACACTGAAGCTTTCTTT.